This T cell receptor beta chain was recovered during a study of OX40 agonist ivuxolimab in advanced cancers. Turning to the study itself: An agonistic human IgG2 monoclonal antibody against OX40 (CD134) was given. General study results and limits: The work left the antigen specificity of expanded peripheral T cells undetermined. Partly responding patients at 0.1-3.0 mg/kg showed some of the smallest clonal expansion. Doses of 0.1 to 3.0 mg/kg were accompanied by clonal expansion of CD4+ and CD8+ blood T cells by week 6.

Concerning this clone itself: Its matching antigen is unknown.

CDR1 and CDR2 from the germline V gene are SGHVS and FNYEAQ. The CDR3 spans 13 residues. Trimming shortened V by 2 bases and J by 9 bases, and 11 bases separated the two germline ends. Only in-frame clones appear in the TCRdb table, and some are missing; sequencing was by immunoSEQ multiplex PCR. The sample lists fewer than 90,000 clones; 89% were seen once. The TCR originated in an adult with an advanced solid tumor such as melanoma, head and neck, liver or kidney cancer. The rearrangement links TRBV7-6 to TRBJ2-1, with TRBD1 as a possible D gene (5 bases). The input for sequencing was CD4+ or CD8+ T cells sorted from blood, taken in a trial of the OX40 agonist ivuxolimab. CDR3 loop: CASSLTGAGEQFF. CDR3 in DNA: TGTGCCAGCAGCTTAACTGGGGCCGGTGAGCAGTTCTTC.